These 30 T cell receptor beta chains share one sample of origin, sequenced in a study of post-analysis software for immune sequencing data. Antigen specificity for these receptors is unknown. Regarding the study as a whole: Patients carried roughly 5 TRBV segments more frequently than controls did, and TRBV5-6, TRBV5-1 and TRBV20-1 were among them.

TCR beta cDNA libraries had unique molecular identifiers. TCRdb reprocessed the PCR reads via MiXCR and lists one record per CDR3 protein. The sample shows 150,000 to 200,000 distinct CDR3 sequences, 30% of them seen only once. Sequenced material: blood. Source of these receptors: a girl aged 10 to 17 with multiple sclerosis.

V is TRBV10-2 and J is TRBJ2-1; TRBD2 agrees at 8 bases. Germline V gene data show CDR1 as WSHSY and CDR2 as SAAADI. V was clipped by 8 bases and J by 10 bases; unmatched bases: 10. The CDR3 runs 13 residues. The CDR3 here is CASFREGPPEQFF. In DNA, the CDR3 is TGCGCCAGCTTCCGGGAGGGCCCCCCCGAGCAGTTCTTC.

This clonotype occurred many times. The chain joins TRBV20-1 to TRBJ2-1; no firm D call. The CDR3 loop spans 14 amino acids. Deletions cut 3 bases from V and 5 bases from J, with 14 bases between. Germline loops: CDR1 DFQATT, CDR2 SNEGSKA (reference sequence). CDR3 in DNA: TGCAGTGCTAGTTTTCGCGGCAAGAACAATGAGCAGTTCTTC. Its translation is CSASFRGKNNEQFF.

This chain connects TRBV20-1 to TRBJ1-5; a weak D match, TRBD1 (6 bases). Germline CDR1 is DFQATT and CDR2 is SNEGSKA (reference sequence). This CDR3 region has 13 residues. Trimming removed 3 bases at V and 7 bases at J, with 13 bases between. This CDR3 is CSASLTGKQPQHF. The CDR3 bases are TGCAGTGCTAGCCTAACAGGGAAGCAGCCCCAGCATTTT.

In this sample, this clonotype turned up a few times. The rearrangement uses TRBV9 and TRBJ1-2; 9 bases match TRBD1. V trimming: 4 bases; J trimming: 0 bases; junction bases outside the gene matches: 4. Germline V lookup: CDR1 SGDLS, CDR2 YYNGEE. The CDR3 totals 15 residues. CDR3: CASSPRTGANYGYTF. The CDR3 nucleotides read TGTGCCAGCAGCCCACGGACAGGGGCTAACTATGGCTACACCTTC.

In this sample, this clonotype turned up a few times. This may come from a read error, since a much larger clone is one base off. The gene calls are TRBV27 and TRBJ2-5; 8 bases line up with TRBD2. Per germline, CDR1 MNHEY and CDR2 SMNVEV (reference sequence). The CDR3 is 16 residues long. Trimming removed 7 bases from V and 11 bases from J; junction bases left unmatched: 21. CDR3 DNA: TGTGCCAGCACCACCTTCGGAGCGGGAGAAGGAAATGAGCAGTACTTC. Protein: CASTTFGAGEGNEQYF.

This clonotype occurred a few times. This may be a read error: a much more frequent sequence differs by one nucleotide. CDR3 coding DNA: TGTGCTAGCAGCTTGGCTAGCATGGGCACAGATACGCAGTATTTT. Its protein is CASSLASMGTDTQYF. This chain links TRBV7-7 with TRBJ2-3; TRBD2 is a possible D gene (5 bases). Germline CDR1 and CDR2: SSHAT and FNYEAQ (reference sequence). The CDR3 totals 15 residues. The full variable domain, with the rest looked up from reference TRBV7-7 and TRBJ2-3, is GAGVSQSPRYKVTKRGQDVTLRCDPISSHATLYWYQQALGQGPEFLTYFNYEAQPDKSGLPSDRFSAERPEGSISTLTIQRTEQRDSAMYRCASSLASMGTDTQYFGPGTRLTVL.

In this sample, this clonotype turned up many times. The chain is built from TRBV28 and TRBJ2-7, with 11 bases matching TRBD2. V lost 6 bases to trimming and J lost 3 bases; unmatched junction nucleotides: 7. This CDR3 has 15 residues. From germline, CDR1 is MDHEN and CDR2 SYDVKM. The CDR3 loop is CASRQRLAGFYEQYF. In DNA form, the CDR3 reads TGTGCCAGCAGACAAAGACTAGCGGGGTTCTACGAGCAGTACTTC.

Notes on this clonotype: This may be a read error, as it is one base from a much larger clone. The chain is built from TRBV12-3 or TRBV12-4 and TRBJ1-2, with D possibly matching TRBD1 (5 bases). The CDR3 spans 14 residues. V gave up 8 bases and J gave up 4 bases, with 17 bases separating them. CDR3 in amino acids: CASYRSGGSYGYTF. The CDR3 coding sequence is TGTGCCAGCTACCGATCTGGGGGAAGCTATGGCTACACCTTC.

The genes are TRBV4-1 and TRBJ2-1; D is ambiguous. CDR1 and CDR2 from the germline V gene are MGHRA and YSYEKL. Trimming took off 4 bases at V and 4 bases at J, with 17 bases between the two ends. The CDR3 is 16 amino acids. The CDR3 reads CASSPQDLILYNEQFF. The CDR3 DNA is TGCGCCAGCAGCCCCCAGGACCTCATTTTATACAATGAGCAGTTCTTC.

This clonotype came up many times. The chain uses TRBV12-3 or TRBV12-4 and TRBJ2-5; no firm D call. V dropped 5 bases and J dropped 4 bases, with 8 bases sitting between them. The CDR3 runs 12 residues. Written as DNA, the CDR3 is TGTGCCAGCAGTGCGATAAGAGAGACCCAGTACTTC. It yields the protein CASSAIRETQYF.

V gene TRBV12-3 or TRBV12-4 combines with J gene TRBJ2-7; D tentatively fits TRBD1 or TRBD2 (5 bases each). The CDR3 is made up of 13 amino acids. V was cut by 8 bases and J by 0 bases, with 11 bases left in between. In DNA, the CDR3 is TGTGCCAGCCTGAGGGGATCCTCCTACGAGCAGTACTTC. It is translated as CASLRGSSYEQYF.

This clonotype occurred a few times. The chain employs TRBV5-5 and TRBJ2-7, with D hard to call. The V gene's germline CDR1 is SGHKS and CDR2 YYEKEE (reference sequence). This CDR3 has 17 amino acids. V was cut by 3 bases and J by 2 bases, with 21 bases left in between. This CDR3 is CASSSLLLKTQTYEQYF. The CDR3 region has the DNA TGTGCCAGCAGCTCCCTCTTACTTAAAACCCAGACCTACGAGCAGTACTTC. The entire variable domain, with the rest obtained from reference TRBV5-5 and TRBJ2-7, is as follows: DAGVTQSPTHLIKTRGQQVTLRCSPISGHKSVSWYQQVLGQGPQFIFQYYEKEERGRGNFPDRFSARQFPNYSSELNVNALLLGDSALYLCASSSLLLKTQTYEQYFGPGTRLTVT.

This clonotype was found a few times. The rearrangement uses TRBV12-3 or TRBV12-4 and TRBJ1-2; 7 positions agree with TRBD1. This CDR3 comprises 17 residues. V lost 5 bases to trimming and J lost 0 bases; unmatched junction nucleotides: 12. CDR3 protein: CASSPRQGTPSNYGYTF. The CDR3, as DNA: TGTGCCAGCAGTCCCCGACAGGGAACTCCGTCTAACTATGGCTACACCTTC.

Comment on this clonotype: A much more abundant neighbour one base away suggests this may be a read error. The chain recombines TRBV5-1 with TRBJ2-5; 11 bases are a match to TRBD2. Germline assignment: CDR1 SGHRS and CDR2 YFSETQ. J gave up 11 bases and V 7 bases, and 16 bases lay outside the gene matches. The CDR3 spans 15 residues. CDR3 bases: TGCGCCAGCGGTGCCGTAGCGGGAGGGACGGATGAGCAGTACTTC. Translating gives CASGAVAGGTDEQYF.

Concerning this clonotype: Possible read error: a much larger clone is one base away. V usage is TRBV4-1 and J usage is TRBJ2-7; no firm D call. The germline V and J ends were trimmed by 3 bases and 3 bases, with 12 bases remaining between them. The CDR3 length is 14 residues. Germline V gene data show CDR1 as MGHRA and CDR2 as YSYEKL. CDR3 sequence (DNA): TGCGCCAGCAGCCAGCCACGGGCAGGCTACGAGCAGTACTTC. Translated, it gives CASSQPRAGYEQYF.

The chain employs TRBV27 and TRBJ1-1; 7 nucleotides line up with TRBD1. The length of the CDR3 is 15 residues. Trimming cost V 4 bases and J 3 bases; bases outside gene matches: 8. From germline, CDR1 is MNHEY and CDR2 SMNVEV (reference sequence). The CDR3 sequence is CASSWGQGGDTEAFF. CDR3 sequence (DNA): TGTGCCAGCAGTTGGGGGCAGGGGGGAGACACTGAAGCTTTCTTT.

In the case of this clonotype: This clone may be a read error of a much larger clone one base away. The gene calls are TRBV20-1 and TRBJ2-1, with 8 bases aligning to TRBD2. CDR3 length: 15 residues. Germline V lookup: CDR1 DFQATT, CDR2 SNEGSKA (reference sequence). J was trimmed by 3 bases and V by 5 bases; bases with no gene match: 9. The CDR3 sequence: CSAGKAGTSYNEQFF. CDR3 sequence (DNA): TGCAGTGCTGGTAAAGCCGGGACTAGCTACAATGAGCAGTTCTTC.

The chain recombines TRBV9 with TRBJ2-3; the match to TRBD2 covers 8 bases. CDR1 is SGDLS, CDR2 YYNGEE, per germline. This CDR3 is built from 15 residues. V dropped 0 bases and J dropped 5; count of bases not matched to a gene: 5. The CDR3 bases are TGTGCCAGCAGCGTAGCTTCGGGAGGGGTAGATACGCAGTATTTT. It is translated as CASSVASGGVDTQYF.

This clonotype was picked up a small number of times. The V and J genes are TRBV6-2 or TRBV6-3 and TRBJ2-7, with 9 bases lining up with TRBD1. From germline, CDR1 is MNHEY and CDR2 SVGEGT. The CDR3 length is 15 residues. J lost 5 bases, V lost 4 bases, and 9 bases had no gene match. CDR3 sequence (DNA): TGTGCCAGCAGTTCCCGGGACAGGGTGTTAAACGAGCAGTACTTC. It translates to CASSSRDRVLNEQYF.

There are many counts of this clonotype. This chain uses TRBV20-1 with TRBJ2-1; 9 positions agree with TRBD2. The CDR3 loop spans 14 amino acids. Germline V lookup: CDR1 DFQATT, CDR2 SNEGSKA (reference sequence). V shed 5 bases and J 8 bases; nucleotides not matched to a gene: 10. CDR3 residues: CSASPPSGEYEQFF. CDR3 in DNA: TGCAGTGCTTCGCCCCCTAGCGGGGAGTATGAGCAGTTCTTC.

This clonotype was seen a handful of times. In DNA form, the CDR3 reads TGCAGTGCTACCCATCAGACAGGGGACGGCGAGCAGTACTTC. Protein product: CSATHQTGDGEQYF. This chain joins TRBV20-1 and TRBJ2-7, with 8 positions matching TRBD1. CDR1 and CDR2 from the germline V gene are DFQATT and SNEGSKA (reference sequence). Trimming took 4 bases from V and 6 from J; bases not matched to a gene: 11. This CDR3 region has 14 residues.

This clonotype has at least ten counts. The rearrangement uses TRBV12-5 and TRBJ1-6; no reliable D call. This CDR3 is built from 18 residues. Trimming shortened V by 1 base and J by 6 bases, and 19 bases separated the two germline ends. Germline V lookup: CDR1 LGHNT, CDR2 FRNRAP. The CDR3: CASGLARYPWPTNSPLHF. CDR3 nucleotides: TGTGCTAGTGGTTTGGCTAGATACCCCTGGCCGACTAATTCACCCCTCCACTTT.

This clonotype has more than one count but fewer than ten. This chain connects TRBV5-1 to TRBJ2-7; 7 nucleotides align to TRBD1. This CDR3 spans 15 amino acids. V lost 4 bases to trimming and J lost 3 bases; unmatched junction nucleotides: 10. Germline CDR1 reads SGHRS; CDR2 reads YFSETQ. The CDR3 protein is CASSPTRDRIYEQYF. The CDR3 DNA follows: TGCGCCAGCAGCCCAACTCGGGACAGAATCTACGAGCAGTACTTC. Drawing the rest from reference TRBV5-1 and TRBJ2-7, the complete variable domain is KAGVTQTPRYLIKTRGQQVTLSCSPISGHRSVSWYQQTPGQGLQFLFEYFSETQRNKGNFPGRFSGRQFSNSRSEMNVSTLELGDSALYLCASSPTRDRIYEQYFGPGTRLTVT.

This clonotype was detected a few times. One end of the junction fails to match germline, which may point to a read error. V and J are TRBV7-9 and TRBJ1-2; a weak D match, TRBD1 (5 bases). The length of the CDR3 is 13 residues. Germline CDR1 is SEHNR and CDR2 is FQNEAQ (reference sequence). The CDR3 DNA reads as TGTGCCGGCAGCACCTACGGGACGGCCTACTACACCTTC. It yields the protein CAGSTYGTAYYTF. Using reference TRBV7-9 and TRBJ1-2 for the parts outside the CDR3, the full variable domain is DTGVSQNPRHKITKRGQNVTFRCDPISEHNRLYWYRQTLGQGPEFLTYFQNEAQLEKSRLLSDRFSAERPKGSFSTLEIQRTEQGDSAMYLCAGSTYGTAYYTFGSGTRLTVV.

The chain recombines TRBV20-1 with TRBJ2-3, with TRBD2 matching 8 bases. The V segment lost 1 base and the J segment 3 bases; nucleotides outside the gene matches: 24. This CDR3 is 21 amino acids long. Germline lookup yields CDR1 DFQATT and CDR2 SNEGSKA (reference sequence). CDR3 DNA sequence: TGCAGTGCTAGAGCAGGCGGACGAAGTTTTGTAGCGGGAATAGGGACAGATACGCAGTATTTT. It yields the protein CSARAGGRSFVAGIGTDTQYF.

The chain recombines TRBV7-2 with TRBJ1-1; D not certain. CDR3 length: 15 residues. Germline CDR1 reads SGHTA; CDR2 reads FQGNSA. Trimming took 2 bases from V and 4 from J, leaving 14 bases between them. The CDR3 is CASSLYSRRATEAFF. For the CDR3, the DNA is TGTGCCAGCAGCTTATATAGTAGAAGGGCCACTGAAGCTTTCTTT.

This rearrangement joins TRBV27 to TRBJ2-6; D not certain. Trimming took 7 bases from V and 0 from J, leaving 16 bases between them. The CDR3 covers 17 residues. From germline, CDR1 is MNHEY and CDR2 SMNVEV (reference sequence). CDR3 region: CASTSTVISSGANVLTF. The CDR3 DNA reads as TGTGCCAGCACCTCAACGGTGATCTCCTCTGGGGCCAACGTCCTGACTTTC.

This clonotype was counted ten times or more. This rearrangement joins TRBV5-1 to TRBJ2-7, with D tentatively TRBD2 (6 bases). The germline CDR1 and CDR2 sequences are SGHRS and YFSETQ. Trimming took 0 bases from V and 4 from J, leaving 14 bases between them. CDR3 length: 15 amino acids. DNA for the CDR3: TGCGCCAGCAGCTTGGACTGGGGGAGCGGGTACGAGCAGTACTTC. This gives the protein CASSLDWGSGYEQYF.

The gene calls are TRBV6-2 or TRBV6-3 and TRBJ1-5; TRBD1 might be the D (5 bases). The CDR3 length is 13 residues. Trimming left V 7 bases short and J 5 bases short, with 12 bases between. Germline CDR1 MNHEY, CDR2 SVGEGT. The CDR3 bases are TGTGCCAGCACGGGGCAGGGTTATCAGCCCCAGCATTTT. It yields the protein CASTGQGYQPQHF.

This clonotype occurred many times. The chain uses TRBV3-1 and TRBJ2-1, with a weak D call TRBD1 (6 bases). Between the trimmed V and J ends, which lost 4 bases and 13 bases, there was a span of 17 bases. There are 13 residues in the CDR3. The germline V gene has CDR1 LGHDT and CDR2 YNNKEL (reference sequence). The chain's CDR3 is CASSLTGGGLQFF. CDR3 nucleotide sequence: TGTGCCAGCAGCCTTACGGGTGGGGGCCTTCAGTTCTTC.